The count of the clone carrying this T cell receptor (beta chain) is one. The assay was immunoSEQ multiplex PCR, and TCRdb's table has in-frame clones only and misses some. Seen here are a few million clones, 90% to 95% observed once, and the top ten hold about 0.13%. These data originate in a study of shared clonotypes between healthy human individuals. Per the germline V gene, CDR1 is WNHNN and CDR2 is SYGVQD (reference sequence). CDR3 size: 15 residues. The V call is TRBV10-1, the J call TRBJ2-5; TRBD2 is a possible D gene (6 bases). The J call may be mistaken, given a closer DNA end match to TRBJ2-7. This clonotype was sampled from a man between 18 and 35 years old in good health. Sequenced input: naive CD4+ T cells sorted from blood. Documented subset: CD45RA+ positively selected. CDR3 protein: CASSEAQAGSDEQYF. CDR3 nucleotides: TGCGCCAGCAGTGAGGCACAGGCGGGGAGCGACGAGCAGTACTTC.